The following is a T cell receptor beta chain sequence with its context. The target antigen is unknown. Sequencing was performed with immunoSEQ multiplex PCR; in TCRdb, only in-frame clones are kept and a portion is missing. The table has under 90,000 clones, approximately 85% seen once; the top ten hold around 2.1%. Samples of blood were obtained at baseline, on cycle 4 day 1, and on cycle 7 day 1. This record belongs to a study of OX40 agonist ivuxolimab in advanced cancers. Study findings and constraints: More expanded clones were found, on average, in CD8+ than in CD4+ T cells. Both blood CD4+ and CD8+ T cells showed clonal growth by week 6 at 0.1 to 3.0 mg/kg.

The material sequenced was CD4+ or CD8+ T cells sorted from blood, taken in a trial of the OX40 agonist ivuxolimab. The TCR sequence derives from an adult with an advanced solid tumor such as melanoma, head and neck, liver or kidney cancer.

The CDR3 is CASSLGALEETQYF. Written as DNA, the CDR3 is TGTGCCAGCAGTTTAGGCGCCCTCGAAGAGACCCAGTACTTC. The chain carries TRBV27 and TRBJ2-5; D is ambiguous. Trimming left V 2 bases short and J 3 bases short, with 10 bases between. Germline CDR1 is MNHEY and CDR2 is SMNVEV (reference sequence). CDR3 size: 14 residues.